The clone carrying this T cell receptor beta chain was observed a handful of times. The germline V gene has CDR1 MDHEN and CDR2 SYDVKM. The CDR3 has 11 residues. V lost 5 bases and J 6 bases, leaving 8 bases between the germline ends. These data come from a study of patients and donors after allogeneic stem cell transplantation. One entry per CDR3 protein, called by TCRdb with MiXCR from the RT-PCR reads. Here the sample spans about 28,000 distinct CDR3 sequences, approximately 6.2% being singletons. The V call is TRBV28, the J call TRBJ2-7; the D is unclear. What was sequenced was blood, either unsorted or a sorted T cell fraction (not recorded which). The receptor comes from a human donor who was either an allogeneic HSCT recipient or a stem cell or donor lymphocyte infusion donor (not recorded which). It is not recorded whose cells these are; they may come from a transplant donor. The CDR3 DNA sequence: TGTGCCAGCAGTCCTTGGCGCGAGCAGTACTTC. Amino acid sequence: CASSPWREQYF.